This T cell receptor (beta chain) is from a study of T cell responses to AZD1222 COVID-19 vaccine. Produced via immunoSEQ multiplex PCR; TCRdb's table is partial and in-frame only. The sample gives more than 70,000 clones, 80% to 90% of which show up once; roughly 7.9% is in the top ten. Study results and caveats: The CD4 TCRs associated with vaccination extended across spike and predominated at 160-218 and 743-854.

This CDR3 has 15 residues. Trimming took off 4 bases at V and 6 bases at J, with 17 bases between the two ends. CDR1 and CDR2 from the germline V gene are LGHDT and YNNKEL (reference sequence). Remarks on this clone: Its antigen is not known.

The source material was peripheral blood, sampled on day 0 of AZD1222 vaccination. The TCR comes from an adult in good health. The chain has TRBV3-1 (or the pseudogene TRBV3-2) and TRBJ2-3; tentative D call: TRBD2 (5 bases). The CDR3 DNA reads TGTGCCAGCAGCCGGGGAGACCAGCCTCAGGATACGCAGTATTTT. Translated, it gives CASSRGDQPQDTQYF.